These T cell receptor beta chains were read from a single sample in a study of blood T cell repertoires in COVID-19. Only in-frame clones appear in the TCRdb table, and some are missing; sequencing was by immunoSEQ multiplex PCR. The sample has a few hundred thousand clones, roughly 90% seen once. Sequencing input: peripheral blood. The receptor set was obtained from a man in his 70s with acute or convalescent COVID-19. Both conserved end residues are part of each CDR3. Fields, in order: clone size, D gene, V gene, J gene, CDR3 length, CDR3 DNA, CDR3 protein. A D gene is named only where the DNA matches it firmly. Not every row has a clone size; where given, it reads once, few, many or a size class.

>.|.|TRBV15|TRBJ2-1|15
TGTGCCACCAGCAGAGCTGGCGGGGATTTCAATGAGCAGTTCTTC
CATSRAGGDFNEQFF
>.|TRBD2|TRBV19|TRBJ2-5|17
TGTGCCAGTAGTATTGGGACTAGCCGGCCCCCGACGGAGACCCAGTACTTC
CASSIGTSRPPTETQYF
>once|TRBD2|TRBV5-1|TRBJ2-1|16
TGCGCCAGCAGCTTGGGAGGTAGCGGGCCTTACAATGAGCAGTTCTTC
CASSLGGSGPYNEQFF
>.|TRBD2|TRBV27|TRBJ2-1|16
TGTGCCAGCAGTTTCAGACTAGCCGCAACCTACAATGAGCAGTTCTTC
CASSFRLAATYNEQFF
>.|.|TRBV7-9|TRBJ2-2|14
TGTGCCAGCAGCTCCGGGACTTTCACCGGGGAGCTGTTTTTT
CASSSGTFTGELFF
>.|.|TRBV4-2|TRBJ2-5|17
TGTGCCAGCAGCCAAGTCGGGGACACACCGTACCAAGAGACCCAGTACTTC
CASSQVGDTPYQETQYF
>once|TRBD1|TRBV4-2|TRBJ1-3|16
TGTGCCAGCAGCCACCACAGGGGGGAGTCTGGAAACACCATATATTTT
CASSHHRGESGNTIYF
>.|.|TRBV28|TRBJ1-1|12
TGTGCCAGCAGTTTCCTACAGGGTGAAGCTTTCTTT
CASSFLQGEAFF
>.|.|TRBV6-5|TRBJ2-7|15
TGTGCCAGCAGTTTAGGGGCAGGGGTAAGCTACGAGCAGTACTTC
CASSLGAGVSYEQYF
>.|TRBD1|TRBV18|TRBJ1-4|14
TGTGCCAGCTCACCTCCAGGGGGCGGTGAAAAACTGTTTTTT
CASSPPGGGEKLFF
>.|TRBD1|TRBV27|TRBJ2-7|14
TGTGCCAGCACCTCCCGGCAGGGGGCCTACGAGCAGTACTTC
CASTSRQGAYEQYF
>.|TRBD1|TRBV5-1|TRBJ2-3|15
TGCGCCAGCAGCTTGGCCGGGACAGGCACAGATACGCAGTATTTT
CASSLAGTGTDTQYF
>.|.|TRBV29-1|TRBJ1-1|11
TGCAGCGCCACAGTGAACACTGAAGCTTTCTTT
CSATVNTEAFF
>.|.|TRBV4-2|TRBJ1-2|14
TGTGCCAGCAGCCAAGATGGGGGCGGCTATGGCTACACCTTC
CASSQDGGGYGYTF
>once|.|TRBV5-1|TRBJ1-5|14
TGCGCCAGCAGCTTGGGCAGGGGTACTCAGCCCCAGCATTTT
CASSLGRGTQPQHF
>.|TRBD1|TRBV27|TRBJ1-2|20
TGTGCCAGCAGACCATTCGGTGGAATCACAGGGGCCTGGCGGGCCTATGGCTACACCTTC
CASRPFGGITGAWRAYGYTF
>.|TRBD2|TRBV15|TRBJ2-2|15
TGTGCCACCAGCAATGCGGGGGAGAACACCGGGGAGCTGTTTTTT
CATSNAGENTGELFF
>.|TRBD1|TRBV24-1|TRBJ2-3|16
TGTGCCACCAGTGATTTCGGACAGGGGGAATACGATACGCAGTATTTT
CATSDFGQGEYDTQYF
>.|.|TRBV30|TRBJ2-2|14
TGTGCCTGGAGTAGAGAGCTGACAAGCGGGGAGCTGTTTTTT
CAWSRELTSGELFF
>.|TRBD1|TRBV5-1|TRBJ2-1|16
TGCGCCAGCAGCTTCACAGGGGGCCTCGGCTACAATGAGCAGTTCTTC
CASSFTGGLGYNEQFF
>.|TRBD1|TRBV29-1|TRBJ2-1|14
TGCAGCGGGTTAGACAGGGCCTCCTACAATGAGCAGTTCTTC
CSGLDRASYNEQFF
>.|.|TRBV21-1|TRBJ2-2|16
TGTGCCAGCATCTTCGGGACAGGGAAGAACACCGGGGAGCTGTTTTTT
CASIFGTGKNTGELFF
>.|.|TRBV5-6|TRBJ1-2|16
TGTGCCAGCAGCCGAGAGGGGGAAACAGGGAACTATGGCTACACCTTC
CASSREGETGNYGYTF
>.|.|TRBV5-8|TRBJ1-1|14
TGTGCCAGCAGCCTGGATCGGGGTCGGACTGAAGCTTTCTTT
CASSLDRGRTEAFF
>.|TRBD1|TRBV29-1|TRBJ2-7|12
TGCAGCACTCGACAGGGGGCAGGGGAGCAGTACTTC
CSTRQGAGEQYF
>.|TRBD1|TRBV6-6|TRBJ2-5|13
TGTGCCAGCAGTTCAGGGGGCGTAGAGACCCAGTACTTC
CASSSGGVETQYF
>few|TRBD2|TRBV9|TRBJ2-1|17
TGTGCCAGCAGCCCACTAGCGGGAGGAGGAACGGGGAATAGGCAGTTCTTC
CASSPLAGGGTGNRQFF
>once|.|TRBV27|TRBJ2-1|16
TGTGCCAGCAGTTCAAACGTGGGAGCGGCGTACAATGAGCAGTTCTTC
CASSSNVGAAYNEQFF
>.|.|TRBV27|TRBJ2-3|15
TGTGCCAGCAGTTTGGCTGGAGGCGGCACAGATACGCAGTATTTT
CASSLAGGGTDTQYF
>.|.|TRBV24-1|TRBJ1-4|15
TGTGCCACCAGTGATTTGCACAGGGCGAATGAAAAACTGTTTTTT
CATSDLHRANEKLFF
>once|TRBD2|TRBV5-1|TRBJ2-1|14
TGCGCCAGCAGCCCCGGGACTAGCTGGGGTGAGCAGTTCTTC
CASSPGTSWGEQFF
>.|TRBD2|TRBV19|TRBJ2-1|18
TGTGCCAGTAGTAAACCCGTAGGGAGCGGGAGTTCCTACAATGAGCAGTTCTTC
CASSKPVGSGSSYNEQFF
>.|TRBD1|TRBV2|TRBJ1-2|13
TGTGCCAGCCCGAACGACAGGGGCTATGGCTACACCTTC
CASPNDRGYGYTF
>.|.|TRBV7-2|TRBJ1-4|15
TGTGCCAGCAGCTTAGTGCAGGCTTCTAATGAAAAACTGTTTTTT
CASSLVQASNEKLFF
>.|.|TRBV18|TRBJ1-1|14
TGTGCCAGCTCCCAACAGGGTAGGGACACTGAAGCTTTCTTT
CASSQQGRDTEAFF
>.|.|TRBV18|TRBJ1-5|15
TGTGCCAGCTCACCTGTCGGAGATAGCAATCAGCCCCAGCATTTT
CASSPVGDSNQPQHF
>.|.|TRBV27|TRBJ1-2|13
TGTGCCAGCAGCCTACAGGGTGACTATGGCTACACCTTC
CASSLQGDYGYTF
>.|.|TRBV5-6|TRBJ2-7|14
TGTGCCAGCAGCTTGGGCGCACGAACCTACGAGCAGTACTTC
CASSLGARTYEQYF
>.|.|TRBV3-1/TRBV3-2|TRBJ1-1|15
TGTGCCAGCAGCCCTCGTCGGGGAGTGAACACTGAAGCTTTCTTT
CASSPRRGVNTEAFF
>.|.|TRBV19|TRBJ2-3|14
TGTGCCAGTAGTATAAGTGGGGGGAGAGATACGCAGTATTTT
CASSISGGRDTQYF
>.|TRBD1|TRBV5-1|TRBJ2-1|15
TGCGCCAGCAGCTCTCAGGGGGTTCGTTACAATGAGCAGTTCTTC
CASSSQGVRYNEQFF
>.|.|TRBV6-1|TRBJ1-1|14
TGTGCCAGCAGTGAAAGTGGGAGGGCAGGTGAAGCTTTCTTT
CASSESGRAGEAFF
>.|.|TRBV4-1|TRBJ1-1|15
TGCGCCAGCAGCCAAGACCAGTTGATGAACACTGAAGCTTTCTTT
CASSQDQLMNTEAFF
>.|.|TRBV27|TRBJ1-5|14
TGTGCCAGCAAAACCGGTTATAGCAATCAGCCCCAGCATTTT
CASKTGYSNQPQHF
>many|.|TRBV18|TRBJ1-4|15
TGTGCCAGCTCACCGAGCACAGAAACTAATGAAAAACTGTTTTTT
CASSPSTETNEKLFF
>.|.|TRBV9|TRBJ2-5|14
TGTGCCAGCAGCGTAGTGGGCACCGGAGAGACCCAGTACTTC
CASSVVGTGETQYF
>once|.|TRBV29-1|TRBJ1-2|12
TGCAGCGTTGCTCAGGGAAACTATGGCTACACCTTC
CSVAQGNYGYTF
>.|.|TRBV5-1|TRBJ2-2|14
TGCGCCAGCAGCATCCAGGGGGGAACCGGGGAGCTGTTTTTT
CASSIQGGTGELFF
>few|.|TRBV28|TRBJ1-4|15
TGTGCCAGCAGGAGTCGCAAGCCGAAATCTGAAAAACTGTTTTTT
CASRSRKPKSEKLFF
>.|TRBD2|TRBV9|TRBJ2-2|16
TGTGCCGGACCGATTGAGCGGGAGAGTAGGACCGGGGAGCTGTTTTTT
CAGPIERESRTGELFF
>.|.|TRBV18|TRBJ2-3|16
TGTGCCAGCTCACCACCAGTCAACCAGGGGCAGGATACGCAGTATTTT
CASSPPVNQGQDTQYF
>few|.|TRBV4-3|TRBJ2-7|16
TGCGCCAGCAGCCTACTTTGGGGGCAGGGACCCGCCGAGCAGTACTTC
CASSLLWGQGPAEQYF
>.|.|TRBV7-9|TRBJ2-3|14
TGTGCCAGCAGCTCCCGGACAGGCACAGATACGCAGTATTTT
CASSSRTGTDTQYF
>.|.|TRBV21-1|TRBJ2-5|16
TGTGCCAGCAGCAAAGGGACAGGGGTATCGAAAGAGACCCAGTACTTC
CASSKGTGVSKETQYF
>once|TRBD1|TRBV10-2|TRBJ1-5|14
TGCGCCAGCAGTCGATCGGACAGGGGTCAGCCCCAGCATTTT
CASSRSDRGQPQHF
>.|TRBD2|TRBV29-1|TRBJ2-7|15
TGCAGCGTTAGGTCGGGACTAGCGGGAGGTTACGAGCAGTACTTC
CSVRSGLAGGYEQYF
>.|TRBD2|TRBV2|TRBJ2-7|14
TGTGCCAGCAGTCCGGGACTAGCGGCCTACGAGCAGTACTTC
CASSPGLAAYEQYF
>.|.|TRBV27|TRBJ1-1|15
TGTGCCAGCAGTCCGACCACAGGGACGAGAACTGAAGCTTTCTTT
CASSPTTGTRTEAFF
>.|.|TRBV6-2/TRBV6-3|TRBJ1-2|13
TGTGCCAGCAGCTCCGTCGGGGATGGCGGCTACACCTTC
CASSSVGDGGYTF